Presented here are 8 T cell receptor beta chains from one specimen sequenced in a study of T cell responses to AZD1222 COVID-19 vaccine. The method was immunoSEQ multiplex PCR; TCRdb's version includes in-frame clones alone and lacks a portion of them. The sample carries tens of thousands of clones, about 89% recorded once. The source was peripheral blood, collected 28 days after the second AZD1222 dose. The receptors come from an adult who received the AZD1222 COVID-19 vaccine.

The CDR3 loop reads CSANRVGMNTGELFF. The CDR3 DNA follows: TGCAGCGCAAACAGGGTCGGGATGAACACCGGGGAGCTGTTTTTT. The rearrangement uses TRBV29-1 and TRBJ2-2; D may be TRBD1 (6 bases). CDR3 size: 15 residues. With 7 bases removed from V and 1 base from J, the gap between germline ends came to 16 bases. Germline assignment: CDR1 SQVTM and CDR2 ANQGSEA.

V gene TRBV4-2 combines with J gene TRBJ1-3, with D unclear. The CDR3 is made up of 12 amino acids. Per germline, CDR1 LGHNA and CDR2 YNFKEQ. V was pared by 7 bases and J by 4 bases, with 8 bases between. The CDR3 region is CASMEQGNTIYF. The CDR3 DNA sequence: TGTGCCAGCATGGAGCAAGGAAACACCATATATTTT.

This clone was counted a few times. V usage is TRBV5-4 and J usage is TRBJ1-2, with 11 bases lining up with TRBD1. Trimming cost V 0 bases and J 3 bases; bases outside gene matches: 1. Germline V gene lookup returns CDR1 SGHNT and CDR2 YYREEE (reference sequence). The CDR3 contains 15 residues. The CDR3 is CASSLGDRGDYGYTF. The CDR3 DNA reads TGTGCCAGCAGCTTGGGGGACAGGGGGGACTATGGCTACACCTTC.

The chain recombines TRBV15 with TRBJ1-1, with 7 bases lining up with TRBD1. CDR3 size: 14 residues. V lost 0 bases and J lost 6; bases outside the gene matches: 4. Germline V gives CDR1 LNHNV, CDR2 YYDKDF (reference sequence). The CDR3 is CATSREHDRAEAFF. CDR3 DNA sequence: TGTGCCACCAGCAGAGAACATGACAGGGCTGAAGCTTTCTTT.

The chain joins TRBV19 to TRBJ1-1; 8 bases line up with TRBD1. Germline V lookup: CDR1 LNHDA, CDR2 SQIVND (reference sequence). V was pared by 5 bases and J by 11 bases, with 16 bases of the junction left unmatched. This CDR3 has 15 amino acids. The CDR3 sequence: CASSPQDRGPAGAFF. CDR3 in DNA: TGTGCCAGTAGTCCTCAAGACAGGGGACCGGCGGGGGCTTTCTTT.

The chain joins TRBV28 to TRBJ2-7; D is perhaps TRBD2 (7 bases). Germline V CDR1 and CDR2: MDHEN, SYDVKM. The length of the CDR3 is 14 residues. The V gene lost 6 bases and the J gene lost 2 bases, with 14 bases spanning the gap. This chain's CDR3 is CASRGGPTPYEQYF. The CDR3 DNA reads TGTGCCAGCAGGGGGGGGCCAACCCCCTACGAGCAGTACTTC.

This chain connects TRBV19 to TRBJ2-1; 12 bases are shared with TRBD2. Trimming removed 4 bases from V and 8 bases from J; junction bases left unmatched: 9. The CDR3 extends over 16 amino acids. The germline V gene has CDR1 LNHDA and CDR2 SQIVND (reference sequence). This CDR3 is CASSTRLAGAGDEQFF. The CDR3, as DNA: TGTGCCAGTAGTACCCGACTAGCGGGAGCGGGGGATGAGCAGTTCTTC.

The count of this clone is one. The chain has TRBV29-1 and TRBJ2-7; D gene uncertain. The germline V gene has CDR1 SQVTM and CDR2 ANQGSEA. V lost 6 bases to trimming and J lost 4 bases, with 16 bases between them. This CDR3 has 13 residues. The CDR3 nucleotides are TGCAGCGTGGAACAGTCCCGAGGATACGAGCAGTACTTC. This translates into CSVEQSRGYEQYF.